This T cell receptor beta chain emerged from a study of shared clonotypes between healthy human individuals (dated by TCRdb to about 2020). With respect to the entire study: The cohort included three men and a couple of women between 18 and 49 years of age. Between about 0.8 and 9.5 billion PBMCs per donor were obtained by leukapheresis. To increase sequencing depth and limit assay-specific biases, different laboratories used diverse techniques to prepare libraries and sequence TCR repertoires. The study deeply sequenced blood TCR repertoires of five healthy adults to estimate repertoire size and the extent of clonotype sharing between individuals. For each donor, three plates each were used for CD4 naive and CD4 memory, two plates were used for CD8 naive, and one plate was used for CD8 memory.

Based on the germline V gene (reference sequence), the CDR1 and CDR2 sequences are LNHNV and YYDKDF. Spanning cysteine to phenylalanine, the CDR3 consists of 16 amino acids. Only the CDR3 region is kept as DNA, spanning 48 bases read in frame from base 1. Compared with germline, V lacks 4 bases and J lacks 5 bases; bases without a gene match: 11. Regarding this clone: Which antigen it targets is not known. Base qualities are not provided; no much larger clone lies one nucleotide away.

Using the deep immunoSEQ assay, TCR CDR3 regions were amplified from genomic DNA by multiplex PCR. Genomic DNA extracted from each cell subset was distributed evenly over all wells of several immunoSEQ 96-well plates, and each plate served as one replicate. For sorted subsets, each replicate PCR was loaded with about 0.2 ug genomic DNA, equivalent to 30,000 or so T cell genomes. The purified libraries were quantified using a Qubit 3.0 fluorometer, sized with a Bioanalyzer 2100, and then quantified again using the KAPA Library Quantification kit. A separate single-read 150-cycle Illumina NextSeq 550 flow cell was used to sequence each immunoSEQ 96-well plate. On the study's bioinformatics: Because the immunoSEQ output held only junctional sequences and lacked quality scores, the filtering could not match the filtering applied to full-length reads. Sequences were annotated with PyIR, a Python wrapper for IgBLAST v1.9, using IMGT germline references to assign V/J genes and CDR3. Reads were filtered out if the reads had weak V/J assignments (E-value above 1e-6), no CDR3, stop codons, out-of-frame junctions, or ambiguous translated residues. V3J clonotypes were defined as sequences sharing the same inferred V gene, J gene, and CDR3 amino acid sequence. The percentage overlap between two repertoires was calculated by dividing the number of shared unique clonotypes by the size of the smaller repertoire. Repertoire richness was assessed with RTK rarefaction, the Chao1 estimator, and Recon v2.1 estimates of unobserved clonotypes. Generation probabilities were computed with OLGA for all TCRbeta clonotypes obtained by the gDNA method from several donors. In its TCRdb copy, this immuneACCESS table keeps in-frame sequences only and misses some clones. Where compared with another copy, unresolved V genes explain less than half of these, and the others have no known cause. V, J and clone size derive from that table, while D and trimming were established from the DNA sequence. Across this sample there are around 2,000,000 clones, with under 95% seen only once. The ten largest clonotypes hold 1.5% to 2% of the sample.

What the research found in general, with its limitations: Incomplete sequencing was indicated by rarefaction of sorted-subset datasets, despite the large sequencing depth. Across a handful of donors, approximately 4.9% of naive CD4, 3.5% of naive CD8, roughly 2.2% of memory CD4, and about 0.4% of memory CD8 clonotypes were shared. Pairwise subsampling led to the expectation that sequencing depth would affect the degree of clonotype sharing among donors. Clonotypes shared by all four sorted-subset donors showed higher generation probabilities than non-shared clonotypes. Only blood was sampled, and tissue TCR repertoires likely differ from those in blood. Because the study included a small number of donors, the genetic and exposure-history diversity represented was limited. Naive subsets generally had larger estimated clonotype richness than memory subsets did.

For the CD8 naive samples, CD45RO-negative cells were positively selected for CCR7, yielding a CD45RA+CCR7+ population from which TemRA cells were excluded. Donors were healthy HIV-negative adults with no recently reported acute infections or vaccinations. Every donor was a Caucasian adult residing in Nashville, Tennessee, USA. After blood collection by leukapheresis, PBMCs were isolated using Ficoll-Histopaque density gradient centrifugation and then cryopreserved in the vapor phase of liquid nitrogen. Analytical flow cytometry was used to check the purity and quantity of every magnetically sorted T cell population. Each sorted fraction had its genomic DNA isolated and then quantified by UV absorbance on a Nanodrop 2000c.

This receptor chain uses TRBV15 and TRBJ2-5; 9 bases in between match TRBD2. The source material was naive CD8+ T cells from PBMCs. This specimen's cell subset or site label, interpreted: CD45RA+CCR7+. This clonotype originated in a young man in good health. Some clones in this sample may be carry-over from other donors' samples. The DNA is TGTGCCACCAGCACAGGACTAGCGAGGTTCCTCGAGACCCAGTACTTC. Its translation reads: CATSTGLARFLETQYF.